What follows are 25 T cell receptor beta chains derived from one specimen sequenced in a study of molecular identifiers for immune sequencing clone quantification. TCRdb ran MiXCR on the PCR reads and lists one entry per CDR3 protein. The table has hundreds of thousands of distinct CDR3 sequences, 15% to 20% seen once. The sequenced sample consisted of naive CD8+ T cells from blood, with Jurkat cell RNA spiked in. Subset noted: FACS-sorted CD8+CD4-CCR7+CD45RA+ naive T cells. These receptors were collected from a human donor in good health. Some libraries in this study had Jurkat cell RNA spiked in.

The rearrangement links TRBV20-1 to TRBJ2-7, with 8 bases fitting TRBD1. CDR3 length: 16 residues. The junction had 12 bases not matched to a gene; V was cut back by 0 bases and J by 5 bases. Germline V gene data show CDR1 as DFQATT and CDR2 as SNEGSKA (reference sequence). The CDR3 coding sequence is TGCAGTGCTAGAGAGACTCACAAACAGGGGGTCCACGAGCAGTACTTC. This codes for CSARETHKQGVHEQYF.

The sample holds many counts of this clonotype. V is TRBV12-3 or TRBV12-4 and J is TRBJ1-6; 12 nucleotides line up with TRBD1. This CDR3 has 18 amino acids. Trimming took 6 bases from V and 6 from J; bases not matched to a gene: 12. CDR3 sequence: CASSSGTGGGSGNSPLHF. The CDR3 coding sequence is TGTGCCAGCAGCTCCGGGACAGGGGGCGGTTCCGGTAATTCACCCCTCCACTTT.

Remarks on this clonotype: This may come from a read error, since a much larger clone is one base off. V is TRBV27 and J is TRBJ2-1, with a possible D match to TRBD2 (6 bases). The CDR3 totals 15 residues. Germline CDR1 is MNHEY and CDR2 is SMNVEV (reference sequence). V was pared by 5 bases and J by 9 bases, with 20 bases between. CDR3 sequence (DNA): TGTGCCAGCAGTCCGGGACTCTCTGGTTTGGGTGAGCAGTTCTTC. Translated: CASSPGLSGLGEQFF.

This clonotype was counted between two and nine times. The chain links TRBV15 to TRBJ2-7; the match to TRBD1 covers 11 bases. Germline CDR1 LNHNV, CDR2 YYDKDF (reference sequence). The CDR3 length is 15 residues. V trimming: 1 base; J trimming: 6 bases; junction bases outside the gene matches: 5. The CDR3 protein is CATSRAGQGVREQYF. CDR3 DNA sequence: TGTGCCACCAGCAGAGCGGGACAGGGGGTTCGCGAGCAGTACTTC.

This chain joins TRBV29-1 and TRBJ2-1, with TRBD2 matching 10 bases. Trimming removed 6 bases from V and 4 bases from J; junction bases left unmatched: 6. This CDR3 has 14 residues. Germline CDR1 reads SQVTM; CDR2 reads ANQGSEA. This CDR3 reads CSVESGGAYNEQFF. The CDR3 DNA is TGCAGCGTGGAAAGCGGGGGGGCTTACAATGAGCAGTTCTTC.

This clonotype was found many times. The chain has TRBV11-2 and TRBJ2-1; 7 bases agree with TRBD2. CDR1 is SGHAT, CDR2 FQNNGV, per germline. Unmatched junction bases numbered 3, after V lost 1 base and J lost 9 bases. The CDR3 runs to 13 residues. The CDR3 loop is CASSLVWGGEQFF. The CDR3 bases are TGTGCCAGCAGCTTAGTATGGGGGGGTGAGCAGTTCTTC.

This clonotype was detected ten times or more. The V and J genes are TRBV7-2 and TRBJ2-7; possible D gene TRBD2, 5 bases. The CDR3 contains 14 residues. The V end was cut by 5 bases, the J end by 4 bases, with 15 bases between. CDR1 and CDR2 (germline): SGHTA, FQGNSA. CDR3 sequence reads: CASSRPERHYEQYF. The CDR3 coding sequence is TGTGCCAGCAGCAGACCCGAGCGGCATTACGAGCAGTACTTC.

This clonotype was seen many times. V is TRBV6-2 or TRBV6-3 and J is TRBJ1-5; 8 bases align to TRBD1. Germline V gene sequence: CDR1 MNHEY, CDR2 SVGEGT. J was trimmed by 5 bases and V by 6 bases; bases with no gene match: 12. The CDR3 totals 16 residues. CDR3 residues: CASSRTGIFVDQPQHF. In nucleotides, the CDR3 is TGTGCCAGCAGCAGGACAGGGATATTCGTCGATCAGCCCCAGCATTTT.

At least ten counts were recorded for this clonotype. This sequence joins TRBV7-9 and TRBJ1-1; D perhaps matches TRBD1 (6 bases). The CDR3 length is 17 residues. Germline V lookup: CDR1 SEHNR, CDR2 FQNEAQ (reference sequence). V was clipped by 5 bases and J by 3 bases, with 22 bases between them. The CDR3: CASSPTDRRLSDTEAFF. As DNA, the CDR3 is TGTGCCAGCAGCCCTACCGACAGGCGGCTATCAGACACTGAAGCTTTCTTT.

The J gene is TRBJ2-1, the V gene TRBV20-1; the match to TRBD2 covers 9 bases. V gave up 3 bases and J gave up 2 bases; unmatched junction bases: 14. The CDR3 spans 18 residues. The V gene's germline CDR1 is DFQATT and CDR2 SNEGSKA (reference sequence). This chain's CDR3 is CSARGDMRGGKTYNEQFF. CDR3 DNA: TGCAGTGCTAGGGGGGATATGCGGGGGGGAAAGACCTACAATGAGCAGTTCTTC.

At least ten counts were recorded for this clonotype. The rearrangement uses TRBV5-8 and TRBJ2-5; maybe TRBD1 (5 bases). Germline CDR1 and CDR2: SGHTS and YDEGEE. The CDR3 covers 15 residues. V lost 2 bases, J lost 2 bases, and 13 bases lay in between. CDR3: CASSLRGHLQETQYF. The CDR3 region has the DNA TGTGCCAGCAGCTTACGCGGACACCTACAAGAGACCCAGTACTTC.

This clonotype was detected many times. The CDR3 coding sequence is TGTGCCAGCAGTTACTCGCTGCGTACTGAAGCTTTCTTT. This translates into CASSYSLRTEAFF. This chain joins TRBV6-5 and TRBJ1-1; D gene ambiguous. V lost 0 bases and J 5 bases, leaving 7 bases between the germline ends. CDR1 MNHEY and CDR2 SVGAGI come from the germline V gene. The CDR3 loop spans 13 amino acids.

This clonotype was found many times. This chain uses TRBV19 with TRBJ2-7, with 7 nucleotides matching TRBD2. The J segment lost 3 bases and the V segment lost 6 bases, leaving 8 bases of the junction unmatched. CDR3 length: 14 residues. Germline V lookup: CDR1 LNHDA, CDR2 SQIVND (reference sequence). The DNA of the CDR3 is TGTGCCAGTAGCTCGACTAGCCGATTCTACGAGCAGTACTTC. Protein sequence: CASSSTSRFYEQYF.

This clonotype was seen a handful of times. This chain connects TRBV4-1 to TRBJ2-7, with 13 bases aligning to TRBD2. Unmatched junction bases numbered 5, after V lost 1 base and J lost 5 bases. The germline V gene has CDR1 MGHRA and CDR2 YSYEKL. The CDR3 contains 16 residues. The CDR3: CASSQGGGLAGDEQYF. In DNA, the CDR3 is TGCGCCAGCAGCCAAGGTGGAGGACTAGCGGGAGACGAGCAGTACTTC.

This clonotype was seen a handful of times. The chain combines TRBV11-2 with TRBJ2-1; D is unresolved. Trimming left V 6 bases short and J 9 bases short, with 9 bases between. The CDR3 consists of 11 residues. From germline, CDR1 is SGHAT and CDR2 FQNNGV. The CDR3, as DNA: TGTGCCAGCAGGGACCGCAGTGAGCAGTTCTTC. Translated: CASRDRSEQFF.

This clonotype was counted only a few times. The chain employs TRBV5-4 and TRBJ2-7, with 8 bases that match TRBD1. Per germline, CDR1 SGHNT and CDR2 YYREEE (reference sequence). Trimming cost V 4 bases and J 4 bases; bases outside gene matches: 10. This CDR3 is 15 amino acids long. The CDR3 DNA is TGTGCCAGCAGCCTACAGGGGGGCTTAGGGTACGAGCAGTACTTC. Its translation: CASSLQGGLGYEQYF.

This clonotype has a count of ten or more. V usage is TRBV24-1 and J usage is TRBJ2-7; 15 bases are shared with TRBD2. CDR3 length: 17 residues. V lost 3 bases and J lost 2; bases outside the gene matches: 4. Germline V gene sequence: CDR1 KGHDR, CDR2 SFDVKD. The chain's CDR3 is CATSDGLAGGPTYEQYF. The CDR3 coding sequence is TGTGCCACCAGTGATGGACTAGCGGGAGGGCCGACCTACGAGCAGTACTTC.

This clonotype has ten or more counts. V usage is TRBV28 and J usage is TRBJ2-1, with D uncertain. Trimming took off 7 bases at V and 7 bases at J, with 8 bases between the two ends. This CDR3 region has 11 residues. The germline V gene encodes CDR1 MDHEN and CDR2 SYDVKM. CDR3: CASTMTNEQFF. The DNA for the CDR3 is TGTGCCAGCACCATGACAAATGAGCAGTTCTTC.

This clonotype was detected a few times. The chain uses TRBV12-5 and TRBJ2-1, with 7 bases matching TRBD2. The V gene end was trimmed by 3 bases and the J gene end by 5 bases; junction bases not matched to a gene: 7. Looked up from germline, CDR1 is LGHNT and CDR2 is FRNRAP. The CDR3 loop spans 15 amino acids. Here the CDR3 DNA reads TGTGCTAGTGGTTTAGAGCGGGGTCTTGACAATGAGCAGTTCTTC. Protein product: CASGLERGLDNEQFF.

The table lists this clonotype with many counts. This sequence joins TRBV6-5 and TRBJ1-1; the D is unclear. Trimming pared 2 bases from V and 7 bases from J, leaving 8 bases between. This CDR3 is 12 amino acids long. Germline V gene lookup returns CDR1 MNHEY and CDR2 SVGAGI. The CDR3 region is CASSYLGVEAFF. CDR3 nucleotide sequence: TGTGCCAGCAGTTACCTAGGAGTTGAAGCTTTCTTT.

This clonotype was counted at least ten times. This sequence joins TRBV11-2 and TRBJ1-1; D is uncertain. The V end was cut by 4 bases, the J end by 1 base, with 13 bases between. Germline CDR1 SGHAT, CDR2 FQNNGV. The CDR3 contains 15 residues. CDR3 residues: CASSYGWQPNTEAFF. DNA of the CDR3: TGTGCCAGCAGCTACGGATGGCAGCCGAACACTGAAGCTTTCTTT. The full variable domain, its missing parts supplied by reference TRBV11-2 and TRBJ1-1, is EAGVAQSPRYKIIEKRQSVAFWCNPISGHATLYWYQQILGQGPKLLIQFQNNGVVDDSQLPKDRFSAERLKGVDSTLKIQPAKLEDSAVYLCASSYGWQPNTEAFFGQGTRLTVV.

CDR3 nucleotide sequence: TGTGCCAGCAGTTTCTCCTCCCTTATCCGGGGACAGGCGGACACCGGGGAGCTGTTTTTT. Its protein product is CASSFSSLIRGQADTGELFF. The chain links TRBV12-3 or TRBV12-4 to TRBJ2-2; 8 nucleotides agree with TRBD1. The CDR3 has 20 residues. V lost 3 bases, J lost 3 bases, and 18 bases stayed unmatched.

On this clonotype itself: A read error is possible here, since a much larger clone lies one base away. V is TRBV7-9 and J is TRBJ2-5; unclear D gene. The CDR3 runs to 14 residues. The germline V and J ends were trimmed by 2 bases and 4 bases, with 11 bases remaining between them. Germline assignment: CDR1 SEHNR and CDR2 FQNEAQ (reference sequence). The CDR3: CASSLSMVVETQYF. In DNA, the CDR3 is TGTGCCAGCAGCTTATCTATGGTGGTAGAGACCCAGTACTTC. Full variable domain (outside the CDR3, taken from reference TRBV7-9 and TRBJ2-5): DTGVSQNPRHKITKRGQNVTFRCDPISEHNRLYWYRQTLGQGPEFLTYFQNEAQLEKSRLLSDRFSAERPKGSFSTLEIQRTEQGDSAMYLCASSLSMVVETQYFGPGTRLLVL.

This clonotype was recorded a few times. The DNA of the CDR3 is TGTGCCAGCAGCTTAATGGGTGGGGCAGATACGCAGTATTTT. Amino acid sequence: CASSLMGGADTQYF. The V and J genes are TRBV27 and TRBJ2-3; D is unclear. Trimming took 6 bases from V and 4 from J, leaving 14 bases between them. The germline V gene encodes CDR1 MNHEY and CDR2 SMNVEV (reference sequence). This CDR3 contains 14 residues.

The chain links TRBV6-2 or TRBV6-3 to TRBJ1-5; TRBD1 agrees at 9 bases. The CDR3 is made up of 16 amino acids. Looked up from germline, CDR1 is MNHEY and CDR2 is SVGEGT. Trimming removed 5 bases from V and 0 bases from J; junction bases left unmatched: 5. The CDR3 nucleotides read TGTGCCAGCAGTCCACAGGGGGCGTATAGCAATCAGCCCCAGCATTTT. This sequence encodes CASSPQGAYSNQPQHF.